The T cell receptor (beta chain) under discussion was sequenced for a study of human T cells and chemical hapten exposure. This CDR3 region has 15 residues. CDR1 is MDHEN and CDR2 is SYDVKM in the germline V gene. V lost 4 bases and J 3 bases, leaving 15 bases between the germline ends. Time point here: healthy volunteer bleed at 2 weeks. Total RNA was extracted from unfractionated whole blood. How the authors handled the data: TCRs per sample had a median of approximately 98,000 and ranged from about 23,224 to 690,600. TCRdb reprocessed the RACE reads with MiXCR, giving one entry per CDR3 protein. These V and J calls rely on TCRdb rather than the paper's analysis. The sample lists 80,000 to 100,000 distinct CDR3 sequences, approximately 8.2% occurring once.

This receptor was identified in a female donor in good health. Some clones in this sample may be carry-over from other donors' samples. The chain employs TRBV28 and TRBJ1-2; D is ambiguous. Sequencing was done on a sample of whole blood. CDR3 in amino acids: CASSSGGLRDYGYTF. As DNA, the CDR3 is TGTGCCAGCAGTTCGGGAGGGCTTAGGGACTATGGCTACACCTTC.